These 24 T cell receptor beta chains came from one sample sequenced in a study of Ad26.COV2.S vaccination and SARS-CoV-2 variants (dated by TCRdb to about 2021). The method behind the library was the immunoSEQ multiplex PCR assay. Held by TCRdb, this immuneACCESS table contains in-frame sequences only and omits some clones. Under half of the omission traces to an unresolved V gene where checked; the cause of the rest is unknown. Counted in this sample were around 400,000 clones; about 93% of them appeared once. In total, the top ten clones hold more than 10% of the sample. The treatment or condition label, read with the paper, signifies: 15 to 20 received Ad26.COV2.S at low or high dose, single or two shots; 5 received placebo; per-sample allocation not given. Repertoires of vaccine and placebo recipients were sequenced from samples collected on day 63 after the first injection. The sequences come from peripheral blood, collected in a trial of Ad26.COV2.S vaccine versus placebo. The receptors derive from a person between 18 and 59 years old who received the Ad26.COV2.S COVID-19 vaccine or a placebo.

The chain recombines TRBV18 with TRBJ2-7; 11 positions match TRBD1. The CDR3 contains 15 residues. The V gene end was trimmed by 1 base and the J gene end by 4 bases; junction bases not matched to a gene: 3. Germline V CDR1 and CDR2: KGHSH, LQKENI. CDR3 residues: CASSPLGTGGYEQYF. The CDR3 coding sequence is TGTGCCAGCTCACCACTGGGGACAGGGGGTTACGAGCAGTACTTC.

The CDR3 nucleotides read TGTGCCAGCAGCTTCGTGGGTCTGGACTACTCCTACGAGCAGTACTTC. Protein: CASSFVGLDYSYEQYF. The chain employs TRBV7-8 and TRBJ2-7, with a weak D call TRBD2 (6 bases). CDR3 length: 16 residues. V lost 3 bases to trimming and J lost 0 bases, with 15 bases between them. Germline-derived CDR1 and CDR2 are SGHVS and FQNEAQ. The complete variable domain, with remaining parts taken from reference TRBV7-8 and TRBJ2-7, reads GAGVSQSPRYKVAKRGQDVALRCDPISGHVSLFWYQQALGQGPEFLTYFQNEAQLDKSGLPSDRFFAERPEGSVSTLKIQRTQQEDSAVYLCASSFVGLDYSYEQYFGPGTRLTVT.

The V and J genes are TRBV7-2 and TRBJ1-6; D not resolved. V was pared by 1 base and J by 14 bases, with 12 bases between. CDR1 is SGHTA and CDR2 is FQGNSA in the germline V gene. The CDR3 extends over 13 amino acids. The CDR3, as DNA: TGTGCCAGCAGCTTAGTCGGCCTAGAGTCCCTCCACTTT. Translating gives CASSLVGLESLHF.

This chain uses TRBV2 with TRBJ2-7; 8 positions match TRBD2. Per the germline V gene, CDR1 is SNHLY and CDR2 is FYNNEI. The CDR3 runs 14 residues. J gave up 3 bases and V 1 base, and 2 bases lay outside the gene matches. The CDR3 loop is CASSEVAGIYEQYF. The CDR3 DNA follows: TGTGCCAGCAGTGAAGTAGCGGGAATCTACGAGCAGTACTTC.

CDR3 bases: TGTGCCAGCAGCGTAGGTGGCGGGAGCAGTTACAATGAGCAGTTCTTC. This gives the protein CASSVGGGSSYNEQFF. The chain employs TRBV9 and TRBJ2-1; 7 nucleotides match TRBD2. Per germline, CDR1 SGDLS and CDR2 YYNGEE. This CDR3 is 16 amino acids long. The V gene end was trimmed by 0 bases and the J gene end by 4 bases; junction bases not matched to a gene: 7.

The chain joins TRBV29-1 to TRBJ2-5; D remains unclear. This CDR3 is built from 11 residues. Trimming pared 2 bases from V and 6 bases from J, leaving 7 bases between. Germline V lookup: CDR1 SQVTM, CDR2 ANQGSEA. CDR3 region: CSVEHAKTQYF. CDR3 nucleotides: TGCAGCGTTGAACATGCGAAGACCCAGTACTTC.

The chain combines TRBV7-9 with TRBJ1-4; D remains ambiguous. Trimming pared 1 base from V and 2 bases from J, leaving 8 bases between. Germline loops: CDR1 SEHNR, CDR2 FQNEAQ (reference sequence). This CDR3 region has 15 residues. Written as DNA, the CDR3 is TGTGCCAGCAGCTTAGGCGCAGCCACTAATGAAAAACTGTTTTTT. It is translated as CASSLGAATNEKLFF.

This chain links TRBV5-1 with TRBJ2-1, with TRBD2 matching 12 bases. Germline V gives CDR1 SGHRS, CDR2 YFSETQ. J was trimmed by 3 bases and V by 3 bases; bases with no gene match: 10. The CDR3 sequence is 18 residues long. The chain's CDR3 is CASSSPPGLAGYYNEQFF. The CDR3 DNA reads as TGCGCCAGCAGCTCACCCCCCGGACTAGCGGGGTACTACAATGAGCAGTTCTTC.

The chain has TRBV25-1 and TRBJ2-3; 9 nucleotides align to TRBD2. The CDR3 has 15 residues. Germline trimming cut 8 bases from V and 5 bases from J; bases unmatched to any gene: 11. Per the germline V gene, CDR1 is MGHDK and CDR2 is SYGVNS. Written as DNA, the CDR3 is TGTGCCAGCGCCTCTCAGGGACTAGCTGTAGATACGCAGTATTTT. Translating gives CASASQGLAVDTQYF.

V and J are TRBV5-1 and TRBJ2-7, with a possible D match to TRBD1 (6 bases). Germline-derived CDR1 and CDR2 are SGHRS and YFSETQ. The CDR3 runs 13 residues. V was clipped by 2 bases and J by 6 bases, with 12 bases between them. DNA of the CDR3: TGCGCCAGCAGCTTAGAACAGGGTGGCGAGCAGTACTTC. This sequence encodes CASSLEQGGEQYF.

V and J are TRBV10-3 and TRBJ2-2; no definite D call. Germline V gene sequence: CDR1 ENHRY, CDR2 SYGVKD. The CDR3 totals 11 residues. Trimming cost V 4 bases and J 6 bases, with 3 bases left between them. The CDR3 protein is CAISVSGELFF. The CDR3 bases are TGTGCCATCAGTGTCTCCGGGGAGCTGTTTTTT.

The rearrangement uses TRBV9 and TRBJ1-2, with TRBD1 matching over 9 bases. CDR1 and CDR2 from the germline V gene are SGDLS and YYNGEE. V shed 3 bases and J 4 bases; nucleotides not matched to a gene: 7. This CDR3 has 15 amino acids. CDR3 amino acids: CASSDLDRGGYGYTF. DNA for the CDR3: TGTGCCAGCAGCGACCTGGACAGGGGAGGCTATGGCTACACCTTC.

With regard to this clone: Other DNA variants within this sample encode the same CDR3. The chain has TRBV28 and TRBJ2-7, with D uncertain. The CDR3 extends over 12 amino acids. The germline V gene encodes CDR1 MDHEN and CDR2 SYDVKM. Trimming removed 3 bases from V and 0 bases from J, with 3 bases in between. The CDR3 reads CASSFSSYEQYF. The CDR3 bases are TGTGCCAGCAGTTTTTCCTCCTACGAGCAGTACTTC. Using reference TRBV28 and TRBJ2-7 for the parts outside the CDR3, the full variable domain is DVKVTQSSRYLVKRTGEKVFLECVQDMDHENMFWYRQDPGLGLRLIYFSYDVKMKEKGDIPEGYSVSREKKERFSLILESASTNQTSMYLCASSFSSYEQYFGPGTRLTVT.

This clone was counted between two and nine times. The gene calls are TRBV19 and TRBJ1-2; tentatively, D is TRBD1 (5 bases). The CDR3 is 13 residues long. Germline CDR1 and CDR2: LNHDA and SQIVND (reference sequence). Trimming took 10 bases from V and 8 from J, leaving 20 bases between them. CDR3 DNA: TGTGCCACCCGCGGTGGGGGTACAACGGGCTACACCTTC. It yields the protein CATRGGGTTGYTF.

The chain employs TRBV6-5 and TRBJ2-1; 7 bases are shared with TRBD2. The CDR3 extends over 15 amino acids. V shed 7 bases, J shed 3 bases, and the junction held 9 bases outside the gene matches. Germline CDR1 MNHEY, CDR2 SVGAGI. CDR3 amino acids: CASKTRDYLYNEQFF. In DNA form, the CDR3 reads TGTGCCAGCAAGACCCGGGACTACCTCTACAATGAGCAGTTCTTC.

The V call is TRBV18, the J call TRBJ2-7; 8 positions agree with TRBD1. V lost 2 bases, J lost 1 base, and 4 bases stayed unmatched. CDR1 and CDR2 from the germline V gene are KGHSH and LQKENI. The CDR3 covers 15 residues. The CDR3, as DNA: TGTGCCAGCTCACCATTGGACAGGGTGTCCTACGAGCAGTACTTC. Protein: CASSPLDRVSYEQYF.

In its sample, this clone was seen a few times. The genes are TRBV27 and TRBJ2-7, with D unresolved. V lost 6 bases to trimming and J lost 3 bases, with 9 bases between them. The germline V gene encodes CDR1 MNHEY and CDR2 SMNVEV (reference sequence). The CDR3 contains 12 residues. CDR3 amino acids: CASRTQSYEQYF. CDR3 DNA sequence: TGTGCCAGCAGGACACAGAGCTACGAGCAGTACTTC.

The chain recombines TRBV15 with TRBJ2-1, with 10 nucleotides matching TRBD2. The CDR3 sequence is 19 residues long. The germline gives CDR1 LNHNV, CDR2 YYDKDF (reference sequence). The V and J ends lost 10 bases and 4 bases, in that order; junction bases with no gene match: 22. DNA of the CDR3: TGTGCCATCTCGGAATCGGCCCTAGCGGGAGTGACTCTATACAATGAGCAGTTCTTC. The encoded protein is CAISESALAGVTLYNEQFF.

The chain uses TRBV7-9 and TRBJ1-3, with 7 bases matching TRBD1. The junction had 6 bases not matched to a gene; V was cut back by 4 bases and J by 0 bases. Per the germline V gene, CDR1 is SEHNR and CDR2 is FQNEAQ (reference sequence). The CDR3 contains 16 residues. The CDR3: CASSSNRGNSGNTIYF. The CDR3 region has the DNA TGTGCCAGCAGCTCAAACAGGGGAAACTCTGGAAACACCATATATTTT.

The gene calls are TRBV21-1 and TRBJ1-2. TRBV21-1 is noted as a pseudogene. This CDR3 is built from 13 residues. CDR3 in DNA: TGTGCCAGCAGCAAAGTTGACTCCAAAGGCTACACCTTC. Its protein is CASSKVDSKGYTF.

V usage is TRBV5-4 and J usage is TRBJ2-7, with D perhaps TRBD2 (6 bases). The V end was cut by 0 bases, the J end by 1 base, with 8 bases between. This CDR3 is built from 14 residues. In germline, CDR1 is SGHNT, CDR2 YYREEE (reference sequence). CDR3 in DNA: TGTGCCAGCAGCTTGGCCCGGGGGTCCTACGAGCAGTACTTC. Its translation is CASSLARGSYEQYF.

This clone has more than one count but fewer than ten. The chain carries TRBV30 and TRBJ1-1; weak D call: TRBD1 (5 bases). The germline gives CDR1 GTSNPN, CDR2 SVGIG (reference sequence). Trimming removed 3 bases at V and 4 bases at J, with 12 bases between. This CDR3 is 13 amino acids long. Written as DNA, the CDR3 is TGTGCCTGGAGACATCCCCAGGGCACTGAAGCTTTCTTT. This codes for CAWRHPQGTEAFF.

V gene TRBV6-6 combines with J gene TRBJ1-1; no definite D call. Trimming took off 8 bases at V and 7 bases at J, with 11 bases between the two ends. Germline V gene data show CDR1 as MNHNY and CDR2 as SVGAGI (reference sequence). The CDR3 length is 11 residues. CDR3 amino acids: CASQIAGEAFF. DNA for the CDR3: TGTGCCAGCCAAATCGCGGGTGAAGCTTTCTTT.

The chain employs TRBV15 and TRBJ1-3, with D possibly being TRBD1 (6 bases). Germline V gene data show CDR1 as LNHNV and CDR2 as YYDKDF (reference sequence). V lost 1 base and J 2 bases, leaving 9 bases between the germline ends. The CDR3 spans 15 residues. The DNA for the CDR3 is TGTGCCACCAGCAGAGCAAGGGGGGCTGGAAACACCATATATTTT. Translation: CATSRARGAGNTIYF.